This TCR beta chain is from a study of early T cells in non-severe SARS-CoV-2 infection. Whole-study context: Sequencing input comprised bulk RNA from unsorted whole blood; chain pairing was not available. Study-wide findings and caveats: Anti-spike CD8 responses were favored by VDJdb matching, which missed private and CD4 specificities.

Deletions cut 3 bases from V and 5 bases from J, with 9 bases between. The germline CDR1 and CDR2 sequences are SGHDT and YYEEEE. This CDR3 spans 13 amino acids. The TCR library protocol attached unique molecular identifiers to the individual cDNA molecules. Using its own MiXCR run on the 5' RACE reads, TCRdb lists one record per CDR3 protein. This table has tens of thousands of distinct CDR3 sequences, roughly 13% appearing once. In regard to this clonotype: Its antigen is unknown.

This sequence originates from an adult who was a healthcare worker with PCR-confirmed SARS-CoV-2 infection or an uninfected control (not recorded which). The sample comprised whole blood. This chain links TRBV5-6 with TRBJ1-3; D might be TRBD1 (5 bases). The CDR3, as DNA: TGTGCCAGCAGCTCGGGACGGCGAAACACCATATATTTT. It yields the protein CASSSGRRNTIYF. Filled out from reference TRBV5-6 and TRBJ1-3, the complete variable domain reads DAGVTQSPTHLIKTRGQQVTLRCSPKSGHDTVSWYQQALGQGPQFIFQYYEEEERQRGNFPDRFSGHQFPNYSSELNVNALLLGDSALYLCASSSGRRNTIYFGEGSWLTVV.